These 21 T cell receptor beta chains were all obtained from the same sample, sequenced in a study of T-cell memory formation after mild COVID-19. One entry per CDR3 protein, called by TCRdb with MiXCR from the 5' RACE reads. The data show 250,000 to 350,000 distinct CDR3 sequences, around 15% seen once. The sample was PBMCs or a T cell subset sorted from them (not recorded which). The receptors stem from a man aged 18 to 30 who had mild COVID-19 (a few samples of this study predate the infection). Cell type and time point are not known.

This clonotype was detected many times. The chain joins TRBV24-1 to TRBJ2-5; TRBD2 agrees at 14 bases. The germline CDR1 and CDR2 sequences are KGHDR and SFDVKD. This CDR3 is built from 15 residues. J lost 5 bases, V lost 9 bases, and 7 bases had no gene match. The CDR3 region has the DNA TGTGCCACCGAAGGGACTAGCGGGGGCCGGGAGACCCAGTACTTC. Translated, it gives CATEGTSGGRETQYF.

This clonotype was seen only a few times. In DNA form, the CDR3 reads TGTGCCAGCAGCCCCTTCGAAGCCGGGGAGCTGTTTTTT. Encoded protein: CASSPFEAGELFF. V and J are TRBV3-1 and TRBJ2-2; D call uncertain. The germline V and J ends were trimmed by 4 bases and 6 bases, with 9 bases remaining between them. The CDR3 has 13 amino acids. Looked up from germline, CDR1 is LGHDT and CDR2 is YNNKEL (reference sequence).

The chain recombines TRBV6-5 with TRBJ1-5; no definite D call. This CDR3 region has 13 residues. Per the germline V gene, CDR1 is MNHEY and CDR2 is SVGAGI. The ends were cut back, 0 bases at V and 7 bases at J, with 7 bases in the middle. The CDR3 loop is CASSYSRVQPQHF. CDR3 DNA: TGTGCCAGCAGTTACTCGAGGGTGCAGCCCCAGCATTTT.

This clonotype was observed a handful of times. This rearrangement joins TRBV7-2 to TRBJ1-2, with D perhaps matching TRBD1 (5 bases). The CDR3 contains 13 residues. Trimming cost V 2 bases and J 8 bases, with 12 bases left between them. Germline CDR1 and CDR2: SGHTA and FQGNSA. CDR3 region: CASSLIGQGGYTF. The CDR3 DNA reads TGTGCCAGCAGCTTAATAGGTCAGGGAGGCTACACCTTC.

The J gene is TRBJ2-7, the V gene TRBV7-9; a possible D gene is TRBD2 (6 bases). This CDR3 contains 14 residues. The V end was cut by 5 bases, the J end by 7 bases, with 18 bases between. Germline CDR1 is SEHNR and CDR2 is FQNEAQ (reference sequence). The CDR3 DNA reads as TGTGCCAGCAGCCCCGGGACTTCCACCGGGGAGCAGTACTTC. Translating it yields CASSPGTSTGEQYF.

V gene TRBV4-2 combines with J gene TRBJ2-7, with D possibly matching TRBD2 (6 bases). Germline V gene lookup returns CDR1 LGHNA and CDR2 YNFKEQ. CDR3 length: 18 amino acids. V lost 0 bases and J lost 3, with 21 bases in between. The CDR3 sequence: CASSQDGTGTLTFYEQYF. CDR3 sequence (DNA): TGTGCCAGCAGCCAAGATGGAACCGGGACTCTTACGTTCTACGAGCAGTACTTC.

The sample holds many counts of this clonotype. The chain uses TRBV29-1 and TRBJ2-1, with D possibly TRBD2 on 5 matching bases. This CDR3 is 14 amino acids long. Germline lookup yields CDR1 SQVTM and CDR2 ANQGSEA. Trimming pared 5 bases from V and 7 bases from J, leaving 18 bases between. The CDR3 reads CSVSRPPGFNEQFF. CDR3 DNA: TGCAGCGTTTCCCGACCCCCGGGATTTAATGAGCAGTTCTTC.

This clonotype has just a few counts. The CDR3 coding sequence is TGTGCCAGCAGCCTATTGGGGGGATCACCCCTCCACTTT. Amino acid sequence: CASSLLGGSPLHF. The rearrangement joins TRBV11-2 to TRBJ1-6; D may be TRBD1 (5 bases). This CDR3 is built from 13 residues. V was shortened by 5 bases and J by 10 bases, with 12 bases between the two germline ends. Germline V gives CDR1 SGHAT, CDR2 FQNNGV.

This clonotype was recorded many times. The chain has TRBV7-9 and TRBJ1-1, with D hard to call. CDR1 SEHNR and CDR2 FQNEAQ come from the germline V gene (reference sequence). V was shortened by 2 bases and J by 0 bases, with 4 bases between the two germline ends. CDR3 length: 13 amino acids. The CDR3 protein is CASSLTMNTEAFF. For the CDR3, the DNA is TGTGCCAGCAGCTTAACAATGAACACTGAAGCTTTCTTT.

In DNA form, the CDR3 reads TGTGCCATCAGTGAGGGGGTTCGCAATCAGCCCCAGCATTTT. It codes for CAISEGVRNQPQHF. The chain is built from TRBV10-3 and TRBJ1-5; D is ambiguous. Between the trimmed V and J ends, which lost 2 bases and 2 bases, there was a span of 7 bases. Germline lookup yields CDR1 ENHRY and CDR2 SYGVKD. The CDR3 consists of 14 residues.

The rearrangement uses TRBV19 and TRBJ2-4; a possible D gene is TRBD1 (6 bases). CDR3 length: 16 amino acids. V lost 5 bases and J lost 5, with 19 bases in between. Looked up from germline, CDR1 is LNHDA and CDR2 is SQIVND (reference sequence). The CDR3 DNA reads as TGTGCCAGTAGTGAAAAAAGGGGGTTCGCGGAAAACATTCAGTACTTC. It translates to CASSEKRGFAENIQYF.

V usage is TRBV27 and J usage is TRBJ2-1, with 14 bases identical to TRBD2. Germline-derived CDR1 and CDR2 are MNHEY and SMNVEV (reference sequence). V was clipped by 8 bases and J by 9 bases; unmatched bases: 6. The CDR3 has 14 residues. The CDR3, as DNA: TGTGCCAGCGGTCGACTAGCGGGGGGGAGTGAGCAGTTCTTC. This codes for CASGRLAGGSEQFF.

A few counts support this clonotype. V and J are TRBV7-9 and TRBJ2-2, with D maybe TRBD1 (6 bases). V lost 3 bases and J lost 7, with 12 bases in between. The germline CDR1 and CDR2 sequences are SEHNR and FQNEAQ (reference sequence). The CDR3 runs 14 residues. The CDR3 protein is CASSFDARGGELFF. The CDR3 DNA follows: TGTGCCAGCAGCTTTGATGCCAGGGGCGGGGAGCTGTTTTTT.

The V call is TRBV5-1, the J call TRBJ2-5; D may correspond to TRBD1 or TRBD2 (6 bases each). CDR1 and CDR2 from the germline V gene are SGHRS and YFSETQ. This CDR3 has 15 amino acids. V lost 4 bases, J lost 5 bases, and 18 bases lay in between. Written as DNA, the CDR3 is TGCGCCAGCAGCCTCCGTTGGGGGGCGGGGGAGACCCAGTACTTC. This sequence encodes CASSLRWGAGETQYF.

This clonotype has at least ten counts. The chain joins TRBV5-1 to TRBJ1-3, with unresolved D. Germline CDR1 reads SGHRS; CDR2 reads YFSETQ. The CDR3 contains 13 residues. The V end lost 1 base, the J end lost 0 bases, and 2 bases lay between the germline ends. The CDR3 is CASSLHSGNTIYF. Here the CDR3 DNA reads TGCGCCAGCAGCTTGCACTCTGGAAACACCATATATTTT.

The V and J genes are TRBV5-1 and TRBJ1-2, with D tentatively TRBD1 (5 bases). The germline gives CDR1 SGHRS, CDR2 YFSETQ. The CDR3 is made up of 14 amino acids. V lost 6 bases, J lost 4 bases, and 16 bases lay in between. The CDR3 loop reads CASNVGDRSYGYTF. The CDR3 coding sequence is TGCGCCAGCAACGTCGGAGACAGATCCTATGGCTACACCTTC.

J is TRBJ1-1 and V is TRBV5-1, with TRBD1 as a possible D gene (5 bases). Germline loops: CDR1 SGHRS, CDR2 YFSETQ. V gave up 4 bases and J gave up 5 bases, with 12 bases separating them. This CDR3 spans 13 amino acids. The chain's CDR3 is CASSLGGKTEAFF. For the CDR3, the DNA is TGCGCCAGCAGCCTCGGGGGGAAGACTGAAGCTTTCTTT.

Ten or more counts support this clonotype. The V and J genes are TRBV19 and TRBJ2-2; TRBD1 matches at 8 bases. Germline V CDR1 and CDR2: LNHDA, SQIVND (reference sequence). CDR3 length equals 15 residues. After removal of 0 bases from V and 7 bases from J, the junction contained 4 bases not matched to a gene. The CDR3 is CASSIEDRVNGELFF. The CDR3 nucleotides read TGTGCCAGTAGTATAGAGGACAGGGTAAACGGGGAGCTGTTTTTT.

The rearrangement links TRBV12-3 or TRBV12-4 to TRBJ2-5; no clear D. CDR3 size: 13 residues. V was pared by 8 bases and J by 7 bases, with 17 bases between. The CDR3 region is CASGNDLVGTQYF. In nucleotides, the CDR3 is TGTGCCAGCGGGAATGACCTCGTCGGGACCCAGTACTTC.

There are many counts of this clonotype. The chain employs TRBV6-2 or TRBV6-3 and TRBJ2-2, with 7 bases lining up with TRBD1. J lost 0 bases, V lost 5 bases, and 3 bases had no gene match. Germline loops: CDR1 MNHEY, CDR2 SVGEGT. This CDR3 has 15 residues. CDR3 DNA sequence: TGTGCCAGCAGTCCCGGGACAGCGAACACCGGGGAGCTGTTTTTT. Amino acid sequence: CASSPGTANTGELFF.

This clonotype was counted between two and nine times. The rearrangement joins TRBV7-6 to TRBJ2-5; D gene unclear. The CDR3 is 13 residues long. The V gene lost 4 bases and the J gene lost 4 bases, with 10 bases spanning the gap. Germline loops: CDR1 SGHVS, CDR2 FNYEAQ. The chain's CDR3 is CASSSGWGETQYF. The CDR3 DNA sequence: TGTGCCAGCAGCTCAGGCTGGGGAGAGACCCAGTACTTC.